Following are 25 T cell receptor beta chains from one sample sequenced in a study of T cells in women clearing cervical HPV infection. Only in-frame clones appear in the TCRdb table, and some are missing; sequencing was by immunoSEQ multiplex PCR. The sample features about 36,000 clones, with 3.7% in its top ten. The sequencing sample was made of blood buffy coat. The receptor source for this set is a woman between 18 and 70 years old with a cervical HPV16 infection that either progressed to CIN3+ or cleared (not recorded which).

Concerning this clone: Read data end 3 residues before the CDR3 end; the end is taken from the germline J gene. The chain uses TRBV13 and TRBJ1-1, with unresolved D. This CDR3 is 13 amino acids long. In germline, CDR1 is PRHDT, CDR2 FYEKMQ (reference sequence). The V and J ends lost 6 bases and 0 bases respectively, with 8 bases between them. The CDR3 here is CASSTVLNTEAFF. The CDR3 bases that were read are TGTGCCAGCAGTACGGTATTGAACACTGAA.

Details on this clone: Read data end 3 residues before the CDR3 end; the end is taken from the germline J gene. The chain employs TRBV5-1 and TRBJ1-2; D call uncertain. CDR3 size: 12 residues. Germline CDR1 SGHRS, CDR2 YFSETQ. With 0 bases removed from V and 7 bases from J, the gap between germline ends came to 7 bases. CDR3 amino acids: CASSLDSVGYTF. The CDR3 bases that were read are TGCGCCAGCAGCTTGGACTCTGTTGGC.

A word on this clone: The sequenced fragment ends 3 residues before the CDR3 boundary, so the rest is inferred from the germline J gene. This chain joins TRBV19 and TRBJ2-4; 7 bases are shared with TRBD1. The CDR3 runs 13 residues. Per germline, CDR1 LNHDA and CDR2 SQIVND (reference sequence). The part of the CDR3 DNA that was read is TGTGCCAGTACAGACAGGGACGCCTATGGT. Translation: CASTDRDAYG. The whole CDR3 reads CASTDRDAYGQYF.

Note on this clone: Coverage ceases 3 residues before the CDR3 finishes, and the germline J gene fills in the end. V is TRBV14 and J is TRBJ2-5; unclear D gene. CDR1 is SGHDN and CDR2 is FVKESK in the germline V gene. V lost 1 base to trimming and J lost 5 bases, with 14 bases between them. The CDR3 consists of 15 residues. The covered CDR3 bases are TGTGCCAGCAGCCAAGGGGTTGACTGGAAGGAGACC. This sequence encodes CASSQGVDWKET. The whole CDR3 protein reads CASSQGVDWKETQYF.

To note about this clone: The read ends 3 residues early relative to the CDR3; the germline J gene fills the gap. The rearrangement joins TRBV6-2 or TRBV6-3 to TRBJ2-1; no reliable D call. CDR3 length: 11 amino acids. Germline assignment: CDR1 MNHEY and CDR2 SVGEGT. Trimming took 5 bases from V and 5 from J, leaving 4 bases between them. CDR3 DNA (partial): TGTGCCAGCAGTCTTGACAATGAG. It translates to CASSLDNE. The whole CDR3 sequence reads CASSLDNEQFF.

Worth noting for this clone: The read comes to an end 3 residues before the CDR3 does, leaving the germline J gene to fill in the end. The chain recombines TRBV7-2 with TRBJ2-5, with D perhaps TRBD2 (5 bases). The V gene lost 1 base and the J gene lost 2 bases, with 8 bases spanning the gap. Per the germline V gene, CDR1 is SGHTA and CDR2 is FQGNSA. The CDR3 is 14 amino acids. The DNA read from the CDR3 is TGTGCCAGCAGCTTAGGGAGCGGACAAGAGACC. Its protein is CASSLGSGQET. The CDR3 in its entirety is CASSLGSGQETQYF.

Turning to this clone: The CDR3 end is not reached by the read, which stops 3 residues before it; the germline J gene fills it in. The genes are TRBV5-1 and TRBJ1-6, with D possibly matching TRBD1 (6 bases). V shed 4 bases and J shed 10 bases, with 18 bases lying between them. Germline values: CDR1 SGHRS, CDR2 YFSETQ. The CDR3 is made up of 15 amino acids. The DNA read from the CDR3 is TGCGCCAGCAGCCGCGAGCCTGGGGGCTGGTCACCC. This gives the protein CASSREPGGWSP. The whole CDR3 reads CASSREPGGWSPLHF.

Regarding this clone: The read finishes 3 residues shy of the CDR3 end, and the germline J gene is used to complete it. The chain recombines TRBV2 with TRBJ2-7, with a tentative D call TRBD2 (7 bases). Germline CDR1 reads SNHLY; CDR2 reads FYNNEI. CDR3 length equals 15 residues. V was clipped by 8 bases and J by 0 bases, with 17 bases between them. The part of the CDR3 DNA that was read is TGTGCCAGCGGGGGAGGGACATTAAGCTCCTACGAG. Its protein is CASGGGTLSSYE. In full, the CDR3 reads CASGGGTLSSYEQYF. Drawing the rest from reference TRBV2 and TRBJ2-7, the complete variable domain is EPEVTQTPSHQVTQMGQEVILRCVPISNHLYFYWYRQILGQKVEFLVSFYNNEISEKSEIFDDQFSVERPDGSNFTLKIRSTKLEDSAMYFCASGGGTLSSYEQYFGPGTRLTVT.

Concerning this clone: Its ends do not fully match the called genes, so a read error is possible. The CDR3 end lies 3 residues beyond the end of the read and is filled in from the germline J gene. The chain recombines TRBV4-2 with TRBJ2-4; tentatively, D is TRBD2 (6 bases). This CDR3 region has 17 residues. Germline V gives CDR1 LGHNA, CDR2 YNFKEQ. The CDR3 region is CASSQDRDSLAKNIQYF. Partial CDR3 DNA: TGCGCCAGCAGCCAAGATCGGGACTCCCTAGCCAAAAACATT.

To note about this clone: The junction departs from germline at one end; a sequencing error may be responsible. The CDR3 goes on 3 residues after the read ends, and that part is filled in from the germline J gene. This rearrangement joins TRBV4-2 to TRBJ2-1; 10 nucleotides align to TRBD2. Germline CDR1 is LGHNA and CDR2 is YNFKEQ. This CDR3 region has 16 residues. Incomplete CDR3 DNA: TGCGCCAGCAGCCAAGATGCGCTAGCGGGGGACAATGAG. This translates into CASSQDALAGDNE. The CDR3 in full is CASSQDALAGDNEQFF.

A remark on this clone: The CDR3 end falls 3 residues outside the read, so it is completed with the germline J gene. The V gene is TRBV11-2, the J gene TRBJ2-7, with 11 bases matching TRBD2. Germline V gives CDR1 SGHAT, CDR2 FQNNGV. The CDR3 runs 15 residues. Losses at the gene ends were 4 bases for V and 1 base for J; bases not matched to a gene: 3. CDR3 residues: CASSSTSGVSYEQYF. The CDR3 bases that were read are TGTGCCAGCAGCTCGACTAGCGGGGTTTCCTACGAG.

Of note for this clone: Read sequence stops 3 residues before the CDR3 end, and the germline J gene provides the missing end. This CDR3 is also generated by other DNA sequences in the sample. J is TRBJ1-5 and V is TRBV10-3, with 8 bases matching TRBD1. This CDR3 has 15 residues. V lost 3 bases to trimming and J lost 1 base; unmatched junction nucleotides: 2. CDR1 and CDR2 (germline): ENHRY, SYGVKD. The CDR3 sequence is CAISDGTGSNQPQHF. CDR3 DNA, as far as it was read: TGTGCCATCAGTGACGGGACAGGCAGCAATCAGCCC.

Points on this clone: Read data end 3 residues before the CDR3 end; the end is taken from the germline J gene. V gene TRBV12-3 or TRBV12-4 combines with J gene TRBJ2-5; 7 nucleotides agree with TRBD2. The CDR3 is 15 amino acids. The junction had 13 bases not matched to a gene; V was cut back by 5 bases and J by 7 bases. The sequenced CDR3 bases are TGTGCCAGCAGTAATACCGGACTAGATGGGGGGACC. Its translation: CASSNTGLDGGT. The entire CDR3 reads CASSNTGLDGGTQYF.

On this clone itself: The read terminates 3 residues before the CDR3 end, so the remaining end is supplied by the germline J gene. V and J are TRBV2 and TRBJ2-5; 10 bases map to TRBD2. V lost 9 bases and J lost 4; bases outside the gene matches: 5. Germline V gene data show CDR1 as SNHLY and CDR2 as FYNNEI. The CDR3 has 13 residues. CDR3 in amino acids: CASMASGRETQYF. The part of the CDR3 DNA that was read is TGTGCCAGTATGGCTAGCGGGAGAGAGACC.

Concerning this clone: The read is 3 residues too short to cover the CDR3 end, so that end is filled in from the germline J gene. J is TRBJ2-7 and V is TRBV28; TRBD2 is a possible D gene (6 bases). This CDR3 comprises 14 residues. V lost 5 bases and J 4 bases, leaving 15 bases between the germline ends. Germline CDR1 and CDR2: MDHEN and SYDVKM. The sequenced part of the CDR3 DNA is TGTGCCAGCAGTCTGGACACTAGCCGTTACGAG. The encoded protein is CASSLDTSRYE. The full CDR3 protein reads CASSLDTSRYEQYF.

Worth noting for this clone: Coverage ceases 3 residues before the CDR3 finishes, and the germline J gene fills in the end. The chain employs TRBV9 and TRBJ2-3; tentatively, D is TRBD2 (6 bases). Per germline, CDR1 SGDLS and CDR2 YYNGEE. The CDR3 consists of 13 residues. Trimming left V 0 bases short and J 4 bases short, with 6 bases between. CDR3 DNA, as far as it was read: TGTGCCAGCAGCGTAGGGGGGGCAGATACG. This codes for CASSVGGADT. In full, the CDR3 reads CASSVGGADTQYF.

A note on this clone: Read coverage stops 3 residues before the CDR3 terminus; the germline J gene supplies the remainder. V gene TRBV3-1 (or the pseudogene TRBV3-2) combines with J gene TRBJ2-1; tentative D call: TRBD2 (7 bases). V lost 0 bases and J 7 bases, leaving 19 bases between the germline ends. This CDR3 has 17 amino acids. Germline-derived CDR1 and CDR2 are LGHDT and YNNKEL (reference sequence). CDR3 bases read: TGTGCCAGCAGCCAAGAATCGGGGGGCGTTTTGTTAAATGAG. Amino acids: CASSQESGGVLLNE. The whole CDR3 sequence reads CASSQESGGVLLNEQFF.

On this clone: The read finishes 3 residues shy of the CDR3 end, and the germline J gene is used to complete it. The chain recombines TRBV18 with TRBJ2-7, with TRBD2 matching over 12 bases. Per germline, CDR1 KGHSH and CDR2 LQKENI. CDR3 length: 16 residues. V lost 6 bases and J lost 2; bases outside the gene matches: 8. CDR3 bases read: TGTGCCAGCTCTCCTACTAGCGGGGGGCCAACCTACGAG. This translates into CASSPTSGGPTYE. The CDR3 reads in full as CASSPTSGGPTYEQYF.

To note about this clone: The read halts 3 residues ahead of the CDR3 end, with the missing end drawn from the germline J gene. The chain has TRBV10-1 and TRBJ2-3; the D gene is possibly TRBD1 (6 bases). Trimming stripped 9 bases from V and 2 bases from J, with 18 bases between. CDR1 is WNHNN, CDR2 SYGVQD, per germline (reference sequence). This CDR3 is built from 15 residues. CDR3 bases read: TGCGCCAGAATGAGGGGGATTCAATTCACAGATACG. Translation: CARMRGIQFTDT. The full CDR3 protein is CARMRGIQFTDTQYF.

CDR3 DNA, as far as it was read: TGTGCCAGCAGCTTAACTCGGGGGGCCGAGAACGAG. Translating it yields CASSLTRGAENE. The entire CDR3 protein is CASSLTRGAENEQYF. The chain links TRBV7-3 to TRBJ2-7; D possibly corresponds to TRBD2 (7 bases). Read data end 3 residues before the CDR3 end; the end is taken from the germline J gene. CDR3 length equals 15 residues. V was trimmed by 0 bases and J by 5 bases, leaving 14 bases between them. Per germline, CDR1 SGHTA and CDR2 FQGTGA.

Turning to this clone: Sequencing ends 3 residues short of the CDR3 end; the germline J gene provides the rest. V usage is TRBV7-2 and J usage is TRBJ1-2, with D uncertain. Germline V gene sequence: CDR1 SGHTA, CDR2 FQGNSA. This CDR3 region has 14 residues. Trimming removed 1 base at V and 4 bases at J, with 10 bases between. CDR3 protein: CASSLGPVSYGYTF. The covered CDR3 bases are TGTGCCAGCAGCTTAGGGCCCGTTTCCTATGGC. Drawing the rest from reference TRBV7-2 and TRBJ1-2, the complete variable domain is GAGVSQSPSNKVTEKGKDVELRCDPISGHTALYWYRQSLGQGLEFLIYFQGNSAPDKSGLPSDRFSAERTGGSVSTLTIQRTQQEDSAVYLCASSLGPVSYGYTFGSGTRLTVV.

About this clone itself: The sequenced fragment ends 3 residues before the CDR3 boundary, so the rest is inferred from the germline J gene. The V and J genes are TRBV2 and TRBJ2-5, with a tentative D call TRBD1 (7 bases). Trimming took off 3 bases at V and 5 bases at J, with 19 bases between the two ends. The CDR3 loop spans 16 amino acids. Germline loops: CDR1 SNHLY, CDR2 FYNNEI. The sequenced part of the CDR3 DNA is TGTGCCAGCAGTGATAGCGCGTGGGACAGCGGGGAGACC. This translates into CASSDSAWDSGET. The whole CDR3 reads CASSDSAWDSGETQYF.

Details on this clone: The CDR3 goes on 3 residues after the read ends, and that part is filled in from the germline J gene. The chain links TRBV19 to TRBJ2-3; D perhaps matches TRBD2 (5 bases). CDR3 length: 13 amino acids. Looked up from germline, CDR1 is LNHDA and CDR2 is SQIVND (reference sequence). V shed 6 bases and J shed 1 base, with 8 bases lying between them. The sequenced CDR3 bases are TGTGCCAGTAGGCCAGCGGGCACAGATACG. Its protein is CASRPAGTDT. The whole CDR3 reads CASRPAGTDTQYF.

Of note for this clone: The CDR3 end is not reached by the read, which stops 3 residues before it; the germline J gene fills it in. The chain couples TRBV3-1 (or the pseudogene TRBV3-2) to TRBJ2-5; the match to TRBD2 covers 13 bases. Germline assignment: CDR1 LGHDT and CDR2 YNNKEL (reference sequence). This CDR3 is 19 amino acids long. Trimming removed 0 bases from V and 7 bases from J; junction bases left unmatched: 14. CDR3 DNA (partial): TGTGCCAGCAGCCAAGATCTAAATGCAGGACTAGCGGGAGATAGGACC. This sequence encodes CASSQDLNAGLAGDRT. The full CDR3 protein reads CASSQDLNAGLAGDRTQYF.

Note on this clone: The read stops 3 residues short of the end of the CDR3; the missing end is completed from the germline J gene. V usage is TRBV4-2 and J usage is TRBJ2-3; D is ambiguous. V dropped 0 bases and J dropped 6 bases, with 10 bases sitting between them. Germline CDR1 is LGHNA and CDR2 is YNFKEQ. This CDR3 is 14 amino acids long. The CDR3 DNA, read in part, is TGTGCCAGCAGCCAAGAATGGTATCAGGATACG. Its protein product is CASSQEWYQDT. The CDR3, in full, reads CASSQEWYQDTQYF.